Below, 20 T cell receptor beta chains from the same sample are listed, as sequenced in a study of T cell responses to AZD1222 COVID-19 vaccine. The method was immunoSEQ multiplex PCR; TCRdb's version includes in-frame clones alone and lacks a portion of them. The table records more than 95,000 clones, more than 80% of them present only once. This material consisted of peripheral blood, taken 28 days after the second AZD1222 dose. These receptors were obtained from an adult who received the AZD1222 COVID-19 vaccine.

This clone was recorded only once. The genes are TRBV11-1 and TRBJ1-2; 9 nucleotides agree with TRBD1. Trimming cost V 5 bases and J 4 bases; bases outside gene matches: 5. Per the germline V gene, CDR1 is SGHAT and CDR2 is FQDESV (reference sequence). The CDR3 loop spans 14 amino acids. The CDR3 sequence: CASSPTGGSYGYTF. CDR3 sequence (DNA): TGTGCCAGCAGCCCGACAGGGGGGTCCTATGGCTACACCTTC.

This rearrangement joins TRBV30 to TRBJ1-5; no reliable D call. The CDR3 is 15 amino acids. With 1 base removed from V and 7 bases from J, the gap between germline ends came to 17 bases. In germline, CDR1 is GTSNPN, CDR2 SVGIG (reference sequence). This CDR3 reads CAWSDTAGSGQPQHF. For the CDR3, the DNA is TGTGCCTGGAGTGATACTGCGGGGTCGGGGCAGCCCCAGCATTTT.

The chain employs TRBV29-1 and TRBJ1-3; 8 nucleotides agree with TRBD1. Germline V gives CDR1 SQVTM, CDR2 ANQGSEA. This CDR3 has 17 residues. With 6 bases clipped from V and 0 bases from J, the junction kept 13 bases outside the gene matches. The CDR3 sequence is CSVKDRDPLSSGNTIYF. In DNA form, the CDR3 reads TGCAGCGTGAAGGACAGGGACCCCCTAAGCTCTGGAAACACCATATATTTT. Filled out from reference TRBV29-1 and TRBJ1-3, the complete variable domain reads SAVISQKPSRDICQRGTSLTIQCQVDSQVTMMFWYRQQPGQSLTLIATANQGSEATYESGFVIDKFPISRPNLTFSTLTVSNMSPEDSSIYLCSVKDRDPLSSGNTIYFGEGSWLTVV.

The V call is TRBV9, the J call TRBJ1-5; D remains unclear. Germline V gives CDR1 SGDLS, CDR2 YYNGEE. This CDR3 is 13 amino acids long. V gave up 4 bases and J gave up 0 bases, with 5 bases separating them. Here the CDR3 reads CASSKDSNQPQHF. CDR3 sequence (DNA): TGTGCCAGCAGCAAGGATAGCAATCAGCCCCAGCATTTT.

V and J are TRBV10-3 and TRBJ1-4, with 8 bases identical to TRBD1. The CDR3 loop spans 16 amino acids. Germline V CDR1 and CDR2: ENHRY, SYGVKD. After removal of 5 bases from V and 5 bases from J, the junction contained 10 bases not matched to a gene. CDR3 region: CAISSQRGTGNEKLFF. CDR3 DNA sequence: TGTGCCATCAGTTCCCAGCGGGGGACAGGAAATGAAAAACTGTTTTTT.

J is TRBJ1-3 and V is TRBV7-2; maybe TRBD1 (5 bases). Germline-derived CDR1 and CDR2 are SGHTA and FQGNSA. The CDR3 is 16 amino acids. The V end was cut by 8 bases, the J end by 0 bases, with 17 bases between. As DNA, the CDR3 is TGTGCCAGCCGACCTGGGGGGAGTCGCTCTGGAAACACCATATATTTT. Protein sequence: CASRPGGSRSGNTIYF.

The chain employs TRBV19 and TRBJ1-3; tentatively, D is TRBD1 (6 bases). CDR1 LNHDA and CDR2 SQIVND come from the germline V gene (reference sequence). V lost 8 bases and J lost 0, with 11 bases in between. The length of the CDR3 is 14 residues. CDR3 bases: TGTGCCAGTGGTAGGGGGATCTCTGGAAACACCATATATTTT. This codes for CASGRGISGNTIYF.

This clone was picked up one time. The rearrangement links TRBV28 to TRBJ1-1; D is uncertain. Per germline, CDR1 MDHEN and CDR2 SYDVKM. Trimming pared 2 bases from V and 10 bases from J, leaving 8 bases between. The CDR3 spans 11 residues. The CDR3 nucleotides are TGTGCCAGCAGTTTAGGGCAAGGAGCTTTCTTT. This sequence encodes CASSLGQGAFF.

V usage is TRBV3-1 (or the pseudogene TRBV3-2) and J usage is TRBJ2-4; no firm D call. CDR1 and CDR2 (germline): LGHDT, YNNKEL (reference sequence). The ends were cut back, 0 bases at V and 11 bases at J, with 5 bases in the middle. CDR3 length: 11 amino acids. CDR3 nucleotide sequence: TGTGCCAGCAGCCAAGACGAGGTTCAGTACTTC. Amino acid sequence: CASSQDEVQYF.

Regarding this clone: One end of the junction is discordant with germline, which a read error may explain. V is TRBV2 and J is TRBJ1-1; D is unclear. CDR1 is SNHLY and CDR2 is FYNNEI in the germline V gene. This CDR3 has 14 residues. For the CDR3, the DNA is TGTGCCAGCAGGGAAGGACCGCCGAACACTGAAGCTTTCTTT. Protein product: CASREGPPNTEAFF.

The CDR3 region has the DNA TGTGCCAGCAGCGTTTCCAGCGGGCCAGCCTACGAGCAGTACTTC. This codes for CASSVSSGPAYEQYF. The rearrangement links TRBV9 to TRBJ2-7, with D possibly TRBD2 on 6 matching bases. Deletions cut 2 bases from V and 2 bases from J, with 14 bases between. The CDR3 is 15 residues long. Per the germline V gene, CDR1 is SGDLS and CDR2 is YYNGEE.

The chain employs TRBV7-2 and TRBJ2-1, with 7 positions matching TRBD1. The germline CDR1 and CDR2 sequences are SGHTA and FQGNSA. The V gene end was trimmed by 5 bases and the J gene end by 0 bases; junction bases not matched to a gene: 4. The CDR3 totals 15 residues. The DNA of the CDR3 is TGTGCCAGCAGCCCACAGGGGAGCTCCTACAATGAGCAGTTCTTC. Translation gives CASSPQGSSYNEQFF. Full variable domain (remainder filled in from reference TRBV7-2 and TRBJ2-1): GAGVSQSPSNKVTEKGKDVELRCDPISGHTALYWYRQSLGQGLEFLIYFQGNSAPDKSGLPSDRFSAERTGGSVSTLTIQRTQQEDSAVYLCASSPQGSSYNEQFFGPGTRLTVL.

This rearrangement joins TRBV28 to TRBJ1-5; no firm D call. CDR3 length: 14 residues. V lost 3 bases and J 6 bases, leaving 12 bases between the germline ends. Germline V lookup: CDR1 MDHEN, CDR2 SYDVKM. As DNA, the CDR3 is TGTGCCAGCAGTTTTGGGTCGGGAAGTCAGCCCCAGCATTTT. Residues: CASSFGSGSQPQHF.

The V gene is TRBV28, the J gene TRBJ1-5; maybe TRBD1 (5 bases). Germline CDR1 MDHEN, CDR2 SYDVKM. Trimming left V 6 bases short and J 3 bases short, with 9 bases between. The CDR3 runs to 13 residues. The CDR3 spells CASSQGNNQPQHF. Written as DNA, the CDR3 is TGTGCCAGCAGCCAGGGAAACAATCAGCCCCAGCATTTT.

The chain recombines TRBV4-3 with TRBJ1-2; the D gene is possibly TRBD1 (5 bases). The CDR3 covers 19 residues. The V end lost 0 bases, the J end lost 0 bases, and 20 bases lay between the germline ends. Germline CDR1 LGHNA, CDR2 YSLEER. The DNA for the CDR3 is TGCGCCAGCAGCCAAGATATATCGGGACTCGGGGTTTCTAACTATGGCTACACCTTC. Translation gives CASSQDISGLGVSNYGYTF.

Here the CDR3 DNA reads TGTGCCAGCAGCCTACAAGGGACAGCTTTGAATCAGCCCCAGCATTTT. Translating gives CASSLQGTALNQPQHF. The chain combines TRBV28 with TRBJ1-5; TRBD1 matches 7 bases. Germline CDR1 MDHEN, CDR2 SYDVKM. CDR3 length equals 16 residues. V lost 6 bases to trimming and J lost 4 bases; unmatched junction nucleotides: 12. Using reference TRBV28 and TRBJ1-5 for the parts outside the CDR3, the full variable domain is DVKVTQSSRYLVKRTGEKVFLECVQDMDHENMFWYRQDPGLGLRLIYFSYDVKMKEKGDIPEGYSVSREKKERFSLILESASTNQTSMYLCASSLQGTALNQPQHFGDGTRLSIL.

This clone was recorded a few times. This sequence joins TRBV4-2 and TRBJ1-2; TRBD1 agrees at 7 bases. The CDR3 extends over 16 amino acids. Germline lookup yields CDR1 LGHNA and CDR2 YNFKEQ. V was pared by 0 bases and J by 1 base, with 5 bases of the junction left unmatched. The CDR3 loop is CASSQETGDSNYGYTF. The CDR3 DNA reads as TGTGCCAGCAGCCAAGAAACCGGGGACAGTAACTATGGCTACACCTTC.

The CDR3 here is CASSLGGGEAFF. Here the CDR3 DNA reads TGTGCCAGCAGCCTAGGTGGGGGAGAAGCTTTCTTT. V usage is TRBV11-3 and J usage is TRBJ1-1; maybe TRBD1 (5 bases). V lost 5 bases and J lost 8, with 12 bases in between. The CDR3 sequence is 12 residues long. Germline lookup yields CDR1 SGHNT and CDR2 YENEEA.

The chain joins TRBV6-5 to TRBJ1-3, with TRBD1 as a possible D gene (5 bases). The germline V and J ends were trimmed by 7 bases and 4 bases, with 11 bases remaining between them. CDR1 and CDR2 from the germline V gene are MNHEY and SVGAGI. CDR3 length equals 13 residues. The CDR3 DNA follows: TGTGCCAGCACCGAGAGGGGCGGAAACACCATATATTTT. Protein sequence: CASTERGGNTIYF.

V is TRBV6-6 and J is TRBJ2-2; TRBD2 agrees at 10 bases. The germline V gene has CDR1 MNHNY and CDR2 SVGAGI (reference sequence). V shed 10 bases and J 2 bases; nucleotides not matched to a gene: 7. This CDR3 spans 15 amino acids. CDR3 sequence (DNA): TGTGCCACCAGATCTAGCGGGGGTAACACCGGGGAGCTGTTTTTT. It yields the protein CATRSSGGNTGELFF.